This TCR beta chain was sequenced during a study of cytomegalovirus exposure and HLA in healthy donors. For this clone: Antigen: not known. Mismatch with germline at one junction end may stem from a read error.

Points from the study as a whole: Common viral pathogens were later found to be apparently linked to several of the most significant clusters. A highly shared variant cluster was judged a likely technical artifact. Testing in vitro showed three CMV-associated chains specific for CMV antigens. Analyzed later, association rates of TCRs varied across HLA loci, with DRB1 most and HLA-C fewest.

The CDR3 contains 13 residues. Germline loops: CDR1 SSHAT, CDR2 FNYEAQ (reference sequence). A multiplex PCR was run with 60 Vbeta primers and 13 Jbeta primers. Here immunoSEQ multiplex PCR was the method, and the copy in TCRdb shows in-frame clones only, minus some. Of 150,000 to 200,000 clones in the sample, roughly 77% were seen once. This rearrangement joins TRBV7-7 to TRBJ2-3; D gene ambiguous. Sequencing was carried out using PBMCs. The TCR originated in a woman between 18 and 29 years old in good health and CMV-seronegative. The CDR3 DNA is TGTGCTAGCAGTTCTACAGCCACAGATACGCAGTATTTT. It encodes CASSSTATDTQYF.